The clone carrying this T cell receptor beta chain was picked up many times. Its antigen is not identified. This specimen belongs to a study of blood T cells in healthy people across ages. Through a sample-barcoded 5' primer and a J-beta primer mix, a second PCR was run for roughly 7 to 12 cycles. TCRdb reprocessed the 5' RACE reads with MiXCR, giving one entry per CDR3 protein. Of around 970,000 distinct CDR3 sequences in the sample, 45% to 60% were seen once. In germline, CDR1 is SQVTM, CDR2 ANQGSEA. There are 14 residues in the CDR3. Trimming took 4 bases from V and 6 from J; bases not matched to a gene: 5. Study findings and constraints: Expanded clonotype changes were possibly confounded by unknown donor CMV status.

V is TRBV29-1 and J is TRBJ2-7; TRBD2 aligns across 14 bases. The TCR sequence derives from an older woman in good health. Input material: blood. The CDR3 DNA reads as TGCAGCGTTGGGGGACTAGCGGGAGCCCGCGAGCAGTACTTC. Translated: CSVGGLAGAREQYF.